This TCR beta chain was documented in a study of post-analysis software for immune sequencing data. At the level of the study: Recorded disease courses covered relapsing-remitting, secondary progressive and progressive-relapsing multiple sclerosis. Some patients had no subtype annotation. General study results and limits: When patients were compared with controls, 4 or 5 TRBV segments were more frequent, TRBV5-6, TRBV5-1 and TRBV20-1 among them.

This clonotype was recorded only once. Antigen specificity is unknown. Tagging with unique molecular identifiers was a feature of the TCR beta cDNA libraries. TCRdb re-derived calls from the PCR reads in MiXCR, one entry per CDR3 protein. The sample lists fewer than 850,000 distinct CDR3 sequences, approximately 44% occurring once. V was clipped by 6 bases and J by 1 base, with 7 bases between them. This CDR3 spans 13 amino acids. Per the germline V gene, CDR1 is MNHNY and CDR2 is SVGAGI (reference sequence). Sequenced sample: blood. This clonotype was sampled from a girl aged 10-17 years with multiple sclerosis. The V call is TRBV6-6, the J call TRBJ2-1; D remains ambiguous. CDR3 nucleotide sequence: TGTGCCAGCAGGGTCCTATCCTACAATGAGCAGTTCTTC. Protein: CASRVLSYNEQFF.